This T cell receptor beta chain is drawn from a study of PD-1 blockade in classical Hodgkin lymphoma. About this clone: Antigen specificity is unknown.

General study results and limits: A significant rise in TCR diversity was seen by C4D1 for CD4+ cells but not for CD8+ cells. Diversity similar to that of newly diagnosed patients was seen at baseline in complete responders.

Time point meaning: cycle 4 day 1 (C4D1), after 6 weeks of nivolumab. Relapses following autologous stem cell transplantation were seen in all patients, with brentuximab vedotin exposure varying. Thawed PBMCs supplied CD8+ T cells via magnetic negative selection. Assay used: immunoSEQ multiplex PCR; TCRdb lists only in-frame clones, some missing. In the table there are about 20,000 clones, approximately 88% of which are singletons. The input for sequencing was CD8+ T cells from blood, taken before the fourth cycle of nivolumab. The clonotype comes from a human donor with classical Hodgkin lymphoma.

The CDR3 coding sequence is TGTGCCAGCAGCTCCGGGACTAGCGGTAACGAGCAGTACTTC. Translating it yields CASSSGTSGNEQYF. The chain employs TRBV9 and TRBJ2-7; TRBD2 matches at 11 bases. The junction had 5 bases not matched to a gene; V was cut back by 4 bases and J by 5 bases. Per the germline V gene, CDR1 is SGDLS and CDR2 is YYNGEE. This CDR3 is 14 amino acids long.